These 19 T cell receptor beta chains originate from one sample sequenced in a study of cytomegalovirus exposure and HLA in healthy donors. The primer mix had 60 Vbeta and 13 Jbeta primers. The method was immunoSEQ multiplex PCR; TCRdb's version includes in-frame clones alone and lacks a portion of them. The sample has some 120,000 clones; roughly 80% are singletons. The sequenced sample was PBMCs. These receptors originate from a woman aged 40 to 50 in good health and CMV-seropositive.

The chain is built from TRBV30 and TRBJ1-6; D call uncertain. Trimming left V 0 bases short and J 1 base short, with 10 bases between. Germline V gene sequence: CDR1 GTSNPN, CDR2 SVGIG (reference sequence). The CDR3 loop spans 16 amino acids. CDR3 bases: TGTGCCTGGAGTGTACGAGGAGGGTCCTATAATTCACCCCTCCACTTT. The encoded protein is CAWSVRGGSYNSPLHF.

CDR3 in amino acids: CASSYFRGGRIYEQYF. The CDR3 nucleotides read TGTGCCAGCAGTTACTTTCGGGGGGGCCGAATCTACGAGCAGTACTTC. V is TRBV6-5 and J is TRBJ2-7; 8 nucleotides agree with TRBD2. CDR1 MNHEY and CDR2 SVGAGI come from the germline V gene. Trimming took 1 base from V and 3 from J; bases not matched to a gene: 8. The CDR3 is made up of 16 amino acids.

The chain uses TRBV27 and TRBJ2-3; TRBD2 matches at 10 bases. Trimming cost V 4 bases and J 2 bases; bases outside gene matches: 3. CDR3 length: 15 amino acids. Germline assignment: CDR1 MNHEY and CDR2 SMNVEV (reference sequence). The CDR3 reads CASSSGLATTDTQYF. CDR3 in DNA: TGTGCCAGCAGTTCGGGACTAGCGACCACAGATACGCAGTATTTT.

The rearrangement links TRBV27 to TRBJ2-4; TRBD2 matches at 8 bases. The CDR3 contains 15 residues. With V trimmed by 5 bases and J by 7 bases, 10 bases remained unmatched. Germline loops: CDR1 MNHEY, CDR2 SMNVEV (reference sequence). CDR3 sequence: CASSHRAGVGNIQYF. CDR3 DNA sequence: TGTGCCAGCAGTCATCGAGCGGGAGTAGGGAACATTCAGTACTTC.

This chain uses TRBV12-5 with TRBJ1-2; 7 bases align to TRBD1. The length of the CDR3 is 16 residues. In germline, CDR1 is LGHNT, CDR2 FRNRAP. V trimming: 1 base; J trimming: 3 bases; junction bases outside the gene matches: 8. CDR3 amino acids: CASGLDPRDRYYGYTF. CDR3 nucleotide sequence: TGTGCTAGTGGTTTGGACCCCCGGGACAGATACTATGGCTACACCTTC.

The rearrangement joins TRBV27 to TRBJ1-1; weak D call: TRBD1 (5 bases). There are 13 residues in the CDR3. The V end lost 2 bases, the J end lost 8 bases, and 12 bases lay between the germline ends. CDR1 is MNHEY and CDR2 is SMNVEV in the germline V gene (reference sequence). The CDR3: CASSLAGPLEAFF. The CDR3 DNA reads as TGTGCCAGCAGTTTAGCGGGACCGCTAGAAGCTTTCTTT.

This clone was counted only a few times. Here the CDR3 reads CASSPRQGAYEQYF. The CDR3 region has the DNA TGTGCCAGCAGCCCGCGACAGGGAGCTTACGAGCAGTACTTC. The J gene is TRBJ2-7, the V gene TRBV7-9, with 7 positions matching TRBD1. J was trimmed by 4 bases and V by 5 bases; bases with no gene match: 8. Germline values: CDR1 SEHNR, CDR2 FQNEAQ (reference sequence). This CDR3 spans 14 amino acids. The variable domain in full, with the rest retrieved from reference TRBV7-9 and TRBJ2-7, is DTGVSQNPRHKITKRGQNVTFRCDPISEHNRLYWYRQTLGQGPEFLTYFQNEAQLEKSRLLSDRFSAERPKGSFSTLEIQRTEQGDSAMYLCASSPRQGAYEQYFGPGTRLTVT.

CDR3 in DNA: TGCGCCAGCAGCCCACAGACAGGGCGTAATCAGCCCCAGCATTTT. This gives the protein CASSPQTGRNQPQHF. The V gene is TRBV5-1, the J gene TRBJ1-5; 7 bases match TRBD1. The germline gives CDR1 SGHRS, CDR2 YFSETQ. After removal of 4 bases from V and 4 bases from J, the junction contained 8 bases not matched to a gene. The CDR3 covers 15 residues.

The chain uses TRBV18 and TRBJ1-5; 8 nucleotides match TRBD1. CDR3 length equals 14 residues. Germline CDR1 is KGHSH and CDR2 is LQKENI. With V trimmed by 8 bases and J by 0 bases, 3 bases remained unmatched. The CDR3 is CASGQGYSNQPQHF. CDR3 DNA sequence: TGTGCCAGCGGACAGGGCTATAGCAATCAGCCCCAGCATTTT.

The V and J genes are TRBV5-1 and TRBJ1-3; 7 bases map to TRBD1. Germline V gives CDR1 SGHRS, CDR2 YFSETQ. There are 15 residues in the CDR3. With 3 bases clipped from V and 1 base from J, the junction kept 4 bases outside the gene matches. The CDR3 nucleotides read TGCGCCAGCAGCTCGGGACAGAATTCTGGAAACACCATATATTTT. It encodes CASSSGQNSGNTIYF.

The CDR3 protein is CAIGGGEQFF. DNA of the CDR3: TGTGCCATTGGCGGGGGTGAGCAGTTCTTC. The V call is TRBV6-4, the J call TRBJ2-1; 7 nucleotides align to TRBD2. V lost 10 bases to trimming and J lost 9 bases; unmatched junction nucleotides: 3. The CDR3 loop spans 10 amino acids. In germline, CDR1 is MRHNA, CDR2 SNTAGT.

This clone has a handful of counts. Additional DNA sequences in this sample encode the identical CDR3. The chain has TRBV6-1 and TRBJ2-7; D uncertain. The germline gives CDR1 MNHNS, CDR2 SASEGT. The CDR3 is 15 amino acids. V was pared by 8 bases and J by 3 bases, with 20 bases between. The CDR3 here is CASCPSRRSDYEQYF. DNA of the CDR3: TGTGCCAGCTGCCCTTCGCGGAGAAGCGACTACGAGCAGTACTTC.

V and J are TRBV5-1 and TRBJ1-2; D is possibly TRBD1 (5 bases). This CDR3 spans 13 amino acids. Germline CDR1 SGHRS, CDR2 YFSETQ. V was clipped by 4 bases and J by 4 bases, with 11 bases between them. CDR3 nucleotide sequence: TGCGCCAGCAGCCCGCAAGACAGCTATGGCTACACCTTC. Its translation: CASSPQDSYGYTF.

CDR3 DNA sequence: TGTGCCAGTAGTATTCGCCTAAGCACAGATACGCAGTATTTT. This codes for CASSIRLSTDTQYF. V usage is TRBV19 and J usage is TRBJ2-3; no reliable D call. CDR3 length equals 14 residues. The V end was cut by 3 bases, the J end by 0 bases, with 7 bases between. The germline gives CDR1 LNHDA, CDR2 SQIVND (reference sequence). The full variable domain, rest sourced from reference TRBV19 and TRBJ2-3, is DGGITQSPKYLFRKEGQNVTLSCEQNLNHDAMYWYRQDPGQGLRLIYYSQIVNDFQKGDIAEGYSVSREKKESFPLTVTSAQKNPTAFYLCASSIRLSTDTQYFGPGTRLTVL.

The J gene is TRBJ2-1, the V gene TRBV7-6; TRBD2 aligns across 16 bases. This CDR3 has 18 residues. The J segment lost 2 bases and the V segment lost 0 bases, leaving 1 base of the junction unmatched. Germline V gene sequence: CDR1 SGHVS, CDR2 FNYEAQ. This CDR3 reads CASSLAGLAGGTYNEQFF. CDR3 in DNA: TGTGCCAGCAGCTTAGCGGGACTAGCGGGAGGGACCTACAATGAGCAGTTCTTC.

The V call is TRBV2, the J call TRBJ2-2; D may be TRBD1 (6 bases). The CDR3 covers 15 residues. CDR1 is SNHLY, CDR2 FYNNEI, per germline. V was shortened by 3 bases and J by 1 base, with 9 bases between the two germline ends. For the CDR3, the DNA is TGTGCCAGCAGTGAGGGGACAAGGAACACCGGGGAGCTGTTTTTT. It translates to CASSEGTRNTGELFF.

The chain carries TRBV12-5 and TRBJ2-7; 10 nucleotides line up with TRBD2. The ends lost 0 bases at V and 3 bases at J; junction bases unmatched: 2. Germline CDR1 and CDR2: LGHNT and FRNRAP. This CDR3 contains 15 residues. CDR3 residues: CASGLVGLADYEQYF. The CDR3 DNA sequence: TGTGCTAGTGGTTTGGTAGGACTAGCGGACTACGAGCAGTACTTC.

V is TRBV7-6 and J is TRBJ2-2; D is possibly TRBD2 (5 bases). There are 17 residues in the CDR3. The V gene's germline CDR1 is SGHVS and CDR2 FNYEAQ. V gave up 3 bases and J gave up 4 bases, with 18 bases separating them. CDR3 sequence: CASSFSGRVSGTGELFF. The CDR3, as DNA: TGTGCCAGCAGCTTTAGTGGGAGAGTTTCGGGCACCGGGGAGCTGTTTTTT.

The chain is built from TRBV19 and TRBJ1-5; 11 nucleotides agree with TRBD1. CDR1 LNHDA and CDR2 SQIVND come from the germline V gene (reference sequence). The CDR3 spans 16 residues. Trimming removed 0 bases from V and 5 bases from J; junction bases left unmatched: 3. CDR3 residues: CASSIDRTGGYQPQHF. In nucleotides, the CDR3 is TGTGCCAGTAGTATAGATCGGACAGGGGGCTATCAGCCCCAGCATTTT.